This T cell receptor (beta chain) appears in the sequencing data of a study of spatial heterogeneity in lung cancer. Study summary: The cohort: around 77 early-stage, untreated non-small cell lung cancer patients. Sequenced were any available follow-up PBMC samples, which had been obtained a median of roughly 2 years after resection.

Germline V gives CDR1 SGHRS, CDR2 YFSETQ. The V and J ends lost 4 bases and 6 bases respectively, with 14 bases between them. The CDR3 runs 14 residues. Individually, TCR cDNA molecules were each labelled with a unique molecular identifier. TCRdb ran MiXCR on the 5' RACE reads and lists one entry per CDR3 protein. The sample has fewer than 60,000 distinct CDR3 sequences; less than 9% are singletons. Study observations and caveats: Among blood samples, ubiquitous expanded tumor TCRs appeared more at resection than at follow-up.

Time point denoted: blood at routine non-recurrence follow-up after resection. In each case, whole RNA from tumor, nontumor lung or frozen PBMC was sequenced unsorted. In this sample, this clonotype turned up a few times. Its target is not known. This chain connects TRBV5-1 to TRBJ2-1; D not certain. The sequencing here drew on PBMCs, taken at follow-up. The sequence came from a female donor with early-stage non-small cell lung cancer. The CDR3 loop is CASSLVEFTNEQFF. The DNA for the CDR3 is TGCGCCAGCAGCCTCGTAGAATTCACCAATGAGCAGTTCTTC.